This TCR beta chain is from a study of blood T cell repertoires in COVID-19. Study background: The study drew acute and convalescent COVID-19 samples from the United States, Italy and Spain. Nucleic acid was either cDNA or gDNA, and it came from T cells, B-cell-depleted T cells, or PBMCs.

V was trimmed by 2 bases and J by 1 base, leaving 9 bases between them. The CDR3 contains 14 residues. Germline V lookup: CDR1 MNHEY, CDR2 SVGEGT. The protocol was immunoSEQ multiplex PCR, while the TCRdb copy is restricted to in-frame clones and leaves out a portion. Here the sample spans 7,000 or so clones, more than 80% being singletons. The receptor's source is a man at least 80 years old with active COVID-19. The J gene is TRBJ2-7, the V gene TRBV6-2 or TRBV6-3; no clear D. The sequencing sample was made of peripheral blood. Written as DNA, the CDR3 is TGTGCCAGCAGTTACGACCCCGGGTCCTACGAGCAGTACTTC. Protein: CASSYDPGSYEQYF.